This T cell receptor (beta chain) was obtained from a study of T-cell reconstitution after alpha-beta-depleted transplantation in children. This clonotype was detected only a few times. Unique molecular identifiers were used in preparing the TCRbeta library. Using its own MiXCR run on the PCR reads, TCRdb lists one record per CDR3 protein. The table lists 580,000 or so distinct CDR3 sequences, about 23% of them singletons. CDR3 length: 18 amino acids. Losses at the gene ends were 5 bases for V and 0 bases for J; bases not matched to a gene: 8. The germline V gene has CDR1 SGHAT and CDR2 FQNNGV. J is TRBJ2-7 and V is TRBV11-2; 15 nucleotides match TRBD2. Sample: PBMCs, mostly from graft donor cells, taken 360 days after TCRalphabeta/CD19-depleted stem cell transplant. The clonotype originates from a boy in the first two years of life who had a stem cell transplant for acute myeloid leukemia, so the T cells may come from the graft donor. CDR3 coding DNA: TGTGCCAGCAGCCTACGGGGGACTAGCGGGGGGCTCTCCTACGAGCAGTACTTC. Translated: CASSLRGTSGGLSYEQYF.